This TCR beta chain was documented in a study of cytomegalovirus exposure and HLA in healthy donors. This clone appeared once. Its antigen is not identified. The approximately 120-subject validation cohort, separate from the approximately 670-subject first cohort, included the donors. The ends lost 0 bases at V and 11 bases at J; junction bases unmatched: 9. Germline assignment: CDR1 LNHNV and CDR2 YYDKDF (reference sequence). CDR3 length equals 14 residues. Repertoires were generated with immunoSEQ multiplex PCR, while TCRdb's copy carries only in-frame clones and drops some. The sample comprises approximately 180,000 clones, around nine tenths of which are singletons, and 1.4% rests with the top ten. Findings of the study overall: A few of the chains that were CMV-associated were confirmed in vitro to be specific for CMV antigens. First-cohort TCR clusters were later found to tend to co-occur in the 120 or so validation repertoires.

This sequence was found in a woman in her 30s in good health and CMV-seronegative. The rearrangement uses TRBV15 and TRBJ1-1; 7 nucleotides agree with TRBD1. Sequenced input: PBMCs. The CDR3 region has the DNA TGTGCCACCAGCAGAGATAACAGGGGCGAGTACGCTTTCTTT. Residues: CATSRDNRGEYAFF.